The 32 T cell receptor beta chains presented below share a single source sample, sequenced in a study of blood T cell repertoires in COVID-19. Sequencing used immunoSEQ multiplex PCR; TCRdb keeps in-frame clones, though not all of them. Of some 410,000 clones listed, around 89% are singletons. Source material: PBMCs or T cells enriched from blood (not recorded which). The origin of the receptors is a woman in her thirties with acute COVID-19.

The V call is TRBV5-8, the J call TRBJ1-5; 7 nucleotides match TRBD1. This CDR3 contains 16 residues. Germline-derived CDR1 and CDR2 are SGHTS and YDEGEE. Losses at the gene ends were 0 bases for V and 4 bases for J; bases not matched to a gene: 7. Written as DNA, the CDR3 is TGTGCCAGCAGCTTGGTAGACAGGGCGATGAATCAGCCCCAGCATTTT. Protein: CASSLVDRAMNQPQHF.

V is TRBV7-9 and J is TRBJ2-7, with D maybe TRBD2 (5 bases). Germline CDR1 is SEHNR and CDR2 is FQNEAQ (reference sequence). CDR3 length: 12 residues. Trimming cost V 5 bases and J 6 bases, with 11 bases left between them. The CDR3: CASSRDGVEQYF. The CDR3 nucleotides read TGTGCCAGCAGCCGAGACGGGGTCGAGCAGTACTTC.

As DNA, the CDR3 is TGTGCCAGCAGTCCACGGGTAGCCATCTCCTATAATTCACCCCTCCACTTT. Protein: CASSPRVAISYNSPLHF. The rearrangement uses TRBV27 and TRBJ1-6, with no clear D. Germline-derived CDR1 and CDR2 are MNHEY and SMNVEV (reference sequence). The CDR3 has 17 amino acids. V dropped 5 bases and J dropped 0 bases, with 14 bases sitting between them.

In the case of this clone: Distinct nucleotide sequences in the sample also encode this CDR3. The J gene is TRBJ2-5, the V gene TRBV5-1; D is perhaps TRBD2 (5 bases). Trimming pared 2 bases from V and 5 bases from J, leaving 10 bases between. Germline V lookup: CDR1 SGHRS, CDR2 YFSETQ. The CDR3 contains 13 residues. The CDR3 spells CASSLGRGETQYF. The CDR3 DNA is TGCGCCAGCAGCTTAGGCAGAGGGGAGACCCAGTACTTC.

The V and J genes are TRBV6-1 and TRBJ1-5; D uncertain. Germline V gene data show CDR1 as MNHNS and CDR2 as SASEGT. Trimming stripped 0 bases from V and 0 bases from J, with 6 bases between. CDR3 size: 15 residues. The CDR3 nucleotides are TGTGCCAGCAGTGAAGCTAGAGCTAGCAATCAGCCCCAGCATTTT. It codes for CASSEARASNQPQHF.

This clone was picked up one time. The chain has TRBV9 and TRBJ2-1; the D gene is possibly TRBD1 (6 bases). The CDR3 is 15 amino acids. V was clipped by 0 bases and J by 5 bases, with 12 bases between them. CDR1 is SGDLS, CDR2 YYNGEE, per germline. The CDR3 here is CASSVDRVINNEQFF. The CDR3 DNA is TGTGCCAGCAGCGTAGACAGGGTAATCAACAATGAGCAGTTCTTC.

The V gene is TRBV24-1, the J gene TRBJ2-3; 9 bases are a match to TRBD2. CDR1 is KGHDR, CDR2 SFDVKD, per germline. With V trimmed by 2 bases and J by 4 bases, 9 bases remained unmatched. The CDR3 consists of 17 residues. CDR3 protein: CATSDWASGVRADTQYF. DNA of the CDR3: TGTGCCACCAGTGATTGGGCTAGCGGGGTTCGGGCAGATACGCAGTATTTT.

The J gene is TRBJ1-6, the V gene TRBV11-1; a weak D match, TRBD1 (5 bases). The CDR3 consists of 16 residues. V was clipped by 3 bases and J by 0 bases, with 9 bases between them. Germline loops: CDR1 SGHAT, CDR2 FQDESV (reference sequence). The CDR3 sequence is CASSLDDSSYNSPLHF. The CDR3 region has the DNA TGTGCCAGCAGCTTGGACGACAGCTCCTATAATTCACCCCTCCACTTT.

The rearrangement links TRBV19 to TRBJ1-1; TRBD1 matches at 10 bases. CDR1 is LNHDA, CDR2 SQIVND, per germline (reference sequence). The length of the CDR3 is 15 residues. After removal of 5 bases from V and 2 bases from J, the junction contained 5 bases not matched to a gene. CDR3 nucleotide sequence: TGTGCCAGTAGTTCCGGGACAGGGGTCAACACTGAAGCTTTCTTT. It is translated as CASSSGTGVNTEAFF.

CDR3 loop: CASSYRTGPYEQYF. CDR3 coding DNA: TGTGCCAGCAGTTATAGAACAGGGCCCTACGAGCAGTACTTC. This chain links TRBV6-2 or TRBV6-3 with TRBJ2-7; D is perhaps TRBD1 (6 bases). Trimming took off 3 bases at V and 2 bases at J, with 11 bases between the two ends. There are 14 residues in the CDR3. The germline V gene has CDR1 MNHEY and CDR2 SVGEGT.

The chain joins TRBV7-7 to TRBJ2-7; D is perhaps TRBD1 (5 bases). V was pared by 3 bases and J by 6 bases, with 9 bases between. The length of the CDR3 is 12 residues. Germline-derived CDR1 and CDR2 are SSHAT and FNYEAQ (reference sequence). CDR3 DNA sequence: TGTGCCAGCAGCTTGGATGGGGCCGAGCAGTACTTC. It is translated as CASSLDGAEQYF. The entire variable domain, with the rest obtained from reference TRBV7-7 and TRBJ2-7, is as follows: GAGVSQSPRYKVTKRGQDVTLRCDPISSHATLYWYQQALGQGPEFLTYFNYEAQPDKSGLPSDRFSAERPEGSISTLTIQRTEQRDSAMYRCASSLDGAEQYFGPGTRLTVT.

The chain recombines TRBV27 with TRBJ1-2; 7 positions match TRBD1. Trimming took 1 base from V and 7 from J; bases not matched to a gene: 0. Germline CDR1 and CDR2: MNHEY and SMNVEV (reference sequence). CDR3 length: 12 amino acids. The chain's CDR3 is CASSLWTGGYTF. Here the CDR3 DNA reads TGTGCCAGCAGTTTATGGACAGGTGGCTACACCTTC.

This chain links TRBV10-2 with TRBJ2-5; TRBD2 aligns across 15 bases. CDR1 is WSHSY and CDR2 is SAAADI in the germline V gene. This CDR3 has 21 amino acids. V was pared by 2 bases and J by 0 bases, with 13 bases of the junction left unmatched. CDR3 sequence: CASSELGPGTSGGLHQETQYF. The CDR3 DNA reads TGCGCCAGCAGTGAGCTCGGCCCCGGGACTAGCGGGGGGCTGCACCAAGAGACCCAGTACTTC.

This chain joins TRBV30 and TRBJ2-3; tentative D call: TRBD1 (6 bases). V was pared by 4 bases and J by 3 bases, with 11 bases between. CDR3 length: 13 residues. Germline assignment: CDR1 GTSNPN and CDR2 SVGIG (reference sequence). CDR3 DNA: TGTGCCTGGACAACAGGGTTTACAGATACGCAGTATTTT. Translating it yields CAWTTGFTDTQYF. The full variable domain, with the rest looked up from reference TRBV30 and TRBJ2-3, is SQTIHQWPATLVQPVGSPLSLECTVEGTSNPNLYWYRQAAGRGLQLLFYSVGIGQISSEVPQNLSASRPQDRQFILSSKKLLLSDSGFYLCAWTTGFTDTQYFGPGTRLTVL.

About this clone: Other DNA sequences in this sample translate to the same CDR3. The CDR3 bases are TGTGCCAGCAGCCTACAGGGAAGCACTGAAGCTTTCTTT. Amino acids: CASSLQGSTEAFF. The V call is TRBV12-3 or TRBV12-4, the J call TRBJ1-1; D might be TRBD1 (6 bases). This CDR3 contains 13 residues. V was clipped by 6 bases and J by 4 bases, with 12 bases between them.

The chain links TRBV7-2 to TRBJ2-4; TRBD2 matches at 8 bases. The CDR3 spans 15 residues. CDR1 is SGHTA, CDR2 FQGNSA, per germline. Germline trimming cut 4 bases from V and 8 bases from J; bases unmatched to any gene: 10. CDR3 region: CASSSSRGGRDIQYF. CDR3 DNA sequence: TGTGCCAGCAGCTCTTCTCGGGGGGGCCGCGACATTCAGTACTTC.

The chain employs TRBV11-2 and TRBJ2-3; 8 positions agree with TRBD2. V was clipped by 0 bases and J by 5 bases; unmatched bases: 7. The CDR3 has 16 amino acids. The V gene's germline CDR1 is SGHAT and CDR2 FQNNGV. The DNA for the CDR3 is TGTGCCAGCAGCTTAGATCACGGGGGGGGCCTAGATACGCAGTATTTT. This gives the protein CASSLDHGGGLDTQYF.

The V and J genes are TRBV12-5 and TRBJ2-3, with 7 bases that match TRBD2. Germline CDR1 is LGHNT and CDR2 is FRNRAP. V dropped 5 bases and J dropped 3; count of bases not matched to a gene: 2. This CDR3 spans 13 amino acids. This CDR3 reads CASGHGGTDTQYF. The DNA of the CDR3 is TGTGCTAGTGGTCACGGGGGGACAGATACGCAGTATTTT. The full variable domain, completed using reference TRBV12-5 and TRBJ2-3, is DARVTQTPRHKVTEMGQEVTMRCQPILGHNTVFWYRQTMMQGLELLAYFRNRAPLDDSGMPKDRFSAEMPDATLATLKIQPSEPRDSAVYFCASGHGGTDTQYFGPGTRLTVL.

The chain links TRBV6-5 to TRBJ2-3; maybe TRBD2 (6 bases). Germline CDR1 is MNHEY and CDR2 is SVGAGI. With 6 bases removed from V and 1 base from J, the gap between germline ends came to 14 bases. The CDR3 is made up of 15 amino acids. CDR3 sequence: CASSGGVVGTDTQYF. The DNA for the CDR3 is TGTGCCAGCAGCGGAGGGGTTGTCGGCACAGATACGCAGTATTTT.

This chain links TRBV6-2 or TRBV6-3 with TRBJ1-5; D is unclear. The CDR3 extends over 20 amino acids. Germline V gene lookup returns CDR1 MNHEY and CDR2 SVGEGT. Trimming removed 0 bases at V and 1 base at J, with 22 bases between. CDR3 coding DNA: TGTGCCAGCAGTTACTCGTTGGGCACGGGAGGGCTCGGGAGCAATCAGCCCCAGCATTTT. Translating it yields CASSYSLGTGGLGSNQPQHF.

The V and J genes are TRBV11-2 and TRBJ1-5, with D possibly TRBD1 on 6 matching bases. The germline V and J ends were trimmed by 1 base and 3 bases, with 10 bases remaining between them. The CDR3 has 15 amino acids. Germline V gene lookup returns CDR1 SGHAT and CDR2 FQNNGV. The CDR3 region is CASSLGTAFNQPQHF. The DNA of the CDR3 is TGTGCCAGCAGCTTAGGGACAGCGTTCAATCAGCCCCAGCATTTT.

The CDR3 sequence: CASSEAARGAGETQYF. DNA for the CDR3: TGTGCCAGCAGTGAAGCCGCGCGGGGGGCCGGGGAGACCCAGTACTTC. V gene TRBV6-1 combines with J gene TRBJ2-5; TRBD2 matches at 8 bases. CDR1 and CDR2 (germline): MNHNS, SASEGT. The CDR3 totals 16 residues. J was trimmed by 5 bases and V by 0 bases; bases with no gene match: 8.

The chain employs TRBV6-4 and TRBJ1-4; D unresolved. Trimming took 2 bases from V and 8 from J, leaving 15 bases between them. Germline loops: CDR1 MRHNA, CDR2 SNTAGT. This CDR3 contains 15 residues. CDR3 loop: CASSDRPGSGEKLFF. In nucleotides, the CDR3 is TGTGCCAGCAGTGACCGTCCGGGTTCTGGGGAAAAACTGTTTTTT.

V is TRBV18 and J is TRBJ1-2; 9 bases align to TRBD1. Germline V gene lookup returns CDR1 KGHSH and CDR2 LQKENI. This CDR3 has 11 amino acids. After removal of 5 bases from V and 14 bases from J, the junction contained 6 bases not matched to a gene. The CDR3 sequence: CASSADRGETF. The DNA of the CDR3 is TGTGCCAGCTCAGCGGACAGGGGTGAAACCTTC.

The chain is built from TRBV7-9 and TRBJ1-1; no clear D. With 3 bases removed from V and 2 bases from J, the gap between germline ends came to 7 bases. The CDR3 runs to 13 residues. CDR1 SEHNR and CDR2 FQNEAQ come from the germline V gene (reference sequence). The CDR3 protein is CASSFPGNTEAFF. The CDR3 nucleotides are TGTGCCAGCAGCTTTCCAGGAAACACTGAAGCTTTCTTT. The full variable domain, rest sourced from reference TRBV7-9 and TRBJ1-1, is DTGVSQNPRHKITKRGQNVTFRCDPISEHNRLYWYRQTLGQGPEFLTYFQNEAQLEKSRLLSDRFSAERPKGSFSTLEIQRTEQGDSAMYLCASSFPGNTEAFFGQGTRLTVV.

This chain connects TRBV15 to TRBJ2-7, with D uncertain. The V gene lost 1 base and the J gene lost 0 bases, with 10 bases spanning the gap. The CDR3 runs 15 residues. Looked up from germline, CDR1 is LNHNV and CDR2 is YYDKDF (reference sequence). CDR3 residues: CATSRVPGSSYEQYF. The CDR3 DNA reads as TGTGCCACCAGCAGAGTTCCAGGTAGCTCCTACGAGCAGTACTTC.

In its sample, this clone was seen once. V is TRBV5-1 and J is TRBJ1-1; the match to TRBD1 covers 7 bases. The germline V gene encodes CDR1 SGHRS and CDR2 YFSETQ. The V gene end was trimmed by 0 bases and the J gene end by 2 bases; junction bases not matched to a gene: 7. The CDR3 loop spans 16 amino acids. The CDR3 region is CASSLEAGGINTEAFF. The CDR3 DNA is TGCGCCAGCAGCTTGGAGGCAGGGGGGATAAACACTGAAGCTTTCTTT. The variable domain in full, completed from reference TRBV5-1 and TRBJ1-1, reads KAGVTQTPRYLIKTRGQQVTLSCSPISGHRSVSWYQQTPGQGLQFLFEYFSETQRNKGNFPGRFSGRQFSNSRSEMNVSTLELGDSALYLCASSLEAGGINTEAFFGQGTRLTVV.

The chain carries TRBV7-2 and TRBJ2-1, with a weak D call TRBD2 (6 bases). Germline CDR1 is SGHTA and CDR2 is FQGNSA. With 2 bases removed from V and 4 bases from J, the gap between germline ends came to 12 bases. The length of the CDR3 is 15 residues. The CDR3 nucleotides are TGTGCCAGCAGCTTACTGGGGGGTGGGTACAATGAGCAGTTCTTC. It is translated as CASSLLGGGYNEQFF.

This chain connects TRBV11-2 to TRBJ1-6; 8 nucleotides agree with TRBD1. The CDR3 length is 16 residues. Germline CDR1 reads SGHAT; CDR2 reads FQNNGV. The V gene end was trimmed by 5 bases and the J gene end by 5 bases; junction bases not matched to a gene: 8. CDR3 sequence (DNA): TGTGCCAGCAGCAACCGTGGACAGGGAAATAATTCACCCCTCCACTTT. It yields the protein CASSNRGQGNNSPLHF.

The CDR3 spells CASSLAPAVETQYF. CDR3 nucleotide sequence: TGTGCCAGCAGCTTAGCCCCCGCAGTTGAGACCCAGTACTTC. The genes are TRBV7-9 and TRBJ2-5; D not certain. With 0 bases removed from V and 5 bases from J, the gap between germline ends came to 10 bases. There are 14 residues in the CDR3. Looked up from germline, CDR1 is SEHNR and CDR2 is FQNEAQ (reference sequence). The variable domain in full, with the rest retrieved from reference TRBV7-9 and TRBJ2-5, is DTGVSQNPRHKITKRGQNVTFRCDPISEHNRLYWYRQTLGQGPEFLTYFQNEAQLEKSRLLSDRFSAERPKGSFSTLEIQRTEQGDSAMYLCASSLAPAVETQYFGPGTRLLVL.

This clone was counted a single time. The chain is built from TRBV11-3 and TRBJ2-5, with a possible D match to TRBD2 (5 bases). This CDR3 comprises 13 residues. The germline gives CDR1 SGHNT, CDR2 YENEEA. V shed 3 bases and J shed 3 bases, with 8 bases lying between them. The CDR3 is CASSFRTEETQYF. CDR3 coding DNA: TGTGCCAGCAGCTTCAGGACTGAAGAGACCCAGTACTTC.

J is TRBJ2-3 and V is TRBV5-1; D is possibly TRBD1 (5 bases). The CDR3 extends over 13 amino acids. CDR1 is SGHRS, CDR2 YFSETQ, per germline. Trimming shortened V by 0 bases and J by 5 bases, and 7 bases separated the two germline ends. The DNA for the CDR3 is TGCGCCAGCAGCTTGGTAGGGGAAGATACGCAGTATTTT. Translation: CASSLVGEDTQYF. The variable domain in full, completed from reference TRBV5-1 and TRBJ2-3, reads KAGVTQTPRYLIKTRGQQVTLSCSPISGHRSVSWYQQTPGQGLQFLFEYFSETQRNKGNFPGRFSGRQFSNSRSEMNVSTLELGDSALYLCASSLVGEDTQYFGPGTRLTVL.